Given below is one TCR beta chain in context. Its target is not known. The data stem from a study of cytomegalovirus exposure and HLA in healthy donors. Study-wide points: Follow-up analysis found HLA locus-dependent TCR association rates, highest for DRB1 and lowest for HLA-C. Apparent HLA restriction characterized most CMV-associated TCR beta chains in a later analysis.

This CDR3 region has 13 residues. The germline V gene has CDR1 SQVTM and CDR2 ANQGSEA. The germline V and J ends were trimmed by 4 bases and 3 bases, with 13 bases remaining between them. Vbeta (60) and Jbeta (13) primers were used in the PCR. Using immunoSEQ multiplex PCR, the repertoire was profiled, and TCRdb retains in-frame clones only, with some absent. The sample holds some 150,000 clones, around 77% seen once. Material for sequencing was PBMCs. The TCR originated in a man aged 25 to 40 in good health and CMV-seropositive. The V gene is TRBV29-1, the J gene TRBJ2-7, with D perhaps TRBD2 (6 bases). The CDR3 reads CSVARESGYEQYF. Written as DNA, the CDR3 is TGCAGCGTTGCTCGGGAGAGTGGCTACGAGCAGTACTTC.